The rows below give T cell receptor beta chains drawn from one sample of a study of control samples from healthy donors and cancer patients. The data were produced by immunoSEQ multiplex PCR, yet TCRdb's version contains in-frame clones alone and is incomplete. The sample lists about 190,000 clones; 91% were seen once. The sample was blood. The receptors originated from a man in his thirties or forties in good health. The CDR3 runs from the conserved cysteine through the conserved F or W. Each record gives: D gene, V gene, J gene, clone size, CDR3 protein, CDR3 DNA. The D gene is left open where the match is weak. The size field is filled for only some rows; it gives once, few, many or a size class.

>TRBD1|TRBV2|TRBJ2-2|NA
CASSVRTGGPGELFF
TGTGCCAGCAGTGTCCGGACAGGGGGCCCCGGGGAGCTGTTTTTT
>TRBD1|TRBV5-1|TRBJ1-4|NA
CASSPRQGGSEKLFF
TGCGCCAGCAGCCCCCGACAGGGTGGGTCGGAAAAACTGTTTTTT
>NA|TRBV10-1|TRBJ2-2|NA
CASSEEDNTGELFF
TGCGCCAGCAGTGAGGAGGATAACACCGGGGAGCTGTTTTTT
>NA|TRBV5-5|TRBJ1-1|NA
CASSLGGKNTEAFF
TGTGCCAGCAGCTTGGGGGGGAAAAACACTGAAGCTTTCTTT
>NA|TRBV20-1|TRBJ2-6|NA
CSARGTGVLTF
TGCAGTGCTAGAGGAACAGGCGTCCTGACTTTC
>NA|TRBV10-3|TRBJ2-7|few
CATGDGYEQYF
TGTGCCACCGGGGACGGCTACGAGCAGTACTTC
>NA|TRBV12-3/TRBV12-4|TRBJ1-2|few
CASSQGSGGYTF
TGTGCCAGCAGCCAGGGAAGCGGGGGCTACACCTTC
>NA|TRBV15|TRBJ2-1|NA
CATSRREAGDNEQFF
TGTGCCACCAGCAGACGAGAGGCAGGAGATAATGAGCAGTTCTTC
>NA|TRBV7-2|TRBJ2-1|NA
CASRSPSGGANEQFF
TGTGCCAGCAGATCCCCCAGCGGTGGGGCCAATGAGCAGTTCTTC
>TRBD1|TRBV5-5|TRBJ1-2|NA
CASSSMAGQGAVGYTF
TGTGCCAGCAGCTCAATGGCCGGACAGGGGGCCGTTGGCTACACCTTC
>NA|TRBV30|TRBJ2-7|NA
CAWRPAAGIPSYEQYF
TGTGCCTGGAGACCCGCGGCAGGGATACCCTCCTACGAGCAGTACTTC
>NA|TRBV30|TRBJ2-5|once
CAWSVGGGIETQYF
TGTGCCTGGAGTGTAGGTGGGGGAATAGAGACCCAGTACTTC
>TRBD1|TRBV10-2|TRBJ1-2|once
CASGRDRTVINYGYTF
TGCGCCAGCGGCCGGGACAGAACCGTTATCAACTATGGCTACACCTTC
>TRBD1|TRBV18|TRBJ1-5|NA
CASSPDRGNSNQPQHF
TGTGCCAGCTCACCGGACAGGGGTAACAGCAATCAGCCCCAGCATTTT
>TRBD2|TRBV7-9|TRBJ2-1|NA
CASSSSSLAGDYNEQFF
TGTGCCAGCAGCTCGAGTTCCCTAGCGGGGGATTACAATGAGCAGTTCTTC
>TRBD1|TRBV6-5|TRBJ1-2|NA
CASSYTPQGAQNGYTF
TGTGCCAGCAGTTACACGCCACAGGGGGCGCAAAATGGCTACACCTTC
>TRBD1|TRBV19|TRBJ2-3|NA
CASSTRGTGLSTDTQYF
TGTGCCAGTAGTACGCGAGGGACAGGCTTAAGCACAGATACGCAGTATTTT
>NA|TRBV30|TRBJ2-5|NA
CAWSVGGGGINRETQYF
TGTGCCTGGAGTGTCGGTGGCGGGGGCATTAATCGAGAGACCCAGTACTTC
>TRBD1|TRBV28|TRBJ2-4|NA
CASSLWPGGVNIQYF
TGTGCCAGCAGTTTATGGCCAGGGGGAGTAAACATTCAGTACTTC
>NA|TRBV7-9|TRBJ1-2|NA
CASSLNTRRYTF
TGTGCCAGCAGCTTAAATACGCGCCGCTACACCTTC
>NA|TRBV5-6|TRBJ1-4|NA
CASSLLNPGYNEKLFF
TGTGCCAGCAGCCTCCTCAACCCGGGTTATAATGAAAAACTGTTTTTT
>TRBD1|TRBV3-1/TRBV3-2|TRBJ1-1|NA
CASSHGTANTEAFF
TGTGCCAGCAGCCATGGGACAGCGAACACTGAAGCTTTCTTT
>NA|TRBV29-1|TRBJ1-5|NA
CSVDKVLKQPQHF
TGCAGCGTTGACAAGGTTTTGAAACAGCCCCAGCATTTT
>TRBD1|TRBV12-3/TRBV12-4|TRBJ1-2|NA
CASSGQGVDGYTF
TGTGCCAGCAGTGGACAGGGGGTAGATGGCTACACCTTC
>NA|TRBV7-9|TRBJ1-3|once
CASSPFLGVSGNTIYF
TGTGCCAGCAGCCCTTTTCTGGGAGTGTCTGGAAACACCATATATTTT
>NA|TRBV5-1|TRBJ1-2|NA
CASRNSDRYGYTF
TGCGCCAGCAGAAATTCGGACAGATATGGCTACACCTTC
>TRBD1|TRBV2|TRBJ1-1|NA
CASSGQGASEAFF
TGTGCCAGCAGTGGACAGGGGGCCTCTGAAGCTTTCTTT
>TRBD1|TRBV2|TRBJ1-4|once
CASSGGGTGDEKLFF
TGTGCCAGCAGTGGAGGTGGGACAGGGGATGAAAAACTGTTTTTT
>NA|TRBV5-6|TRBJ2-7|NA
CASSFGTAGEQYF
TGTGCCAGCAGCTTCGGGACCGCCGGCGAGCAGTACTTC
>NA|TRBV30|TRBJ1-6|few
CAWSGRAGVNSPLHF
TGTGCCTGGAGCGGTCGGGCAGGCGTTAATTCACCCCTCCACTTT
>NA|TRBV5-6|TRBJ2-4|NA
CASSYLGVAKNIQYF
TGTGCCAGCAGCTACTTAGGGGTAGCCAAAAACATTCAGTACTTC
>TRBD1|TRBV20-1|TRBJ2-7|once
CSASKGGVGEQYF
TGCAGTGCTAGTAAAGGGGGCGTTGGCGAGCAGTACTTC
>TRBD1|TRBV20-1|TRBJ1-2|NA
CSASSQGGRDGYTF
TGCAGTGCTAGTAGCCAGGGGGGGAGGGATGGCTACACCTTC
>TRBD2|TRBV30|TRBJ2-3|NA
CAWRPLLAGGPTTDTQYF
TGTGCCTGGAGACCCCTACTAGCGGGGGGGCCTACCACAGATACGCAGTATTTT
>NA|TRBV6-6|TRBJ1-1|NA
CASSYALQGKDTEAFF
TGTGCCAGCAGTTACGCGCTACAGGGAAAGGACACTGAAGCTTTCTTT